The 17 T cell receptor beta chains below all came from one sample that was sequenced in a study of blood T cell repertoires in COVID-19. TCRdb keeps only in-frame clones here, not all; method: immunoSEQ multiplex PCR. Of hundreds of thousands of clones detected, 75% to 85% appear once; the ten largest clones hold approximately 9.6%. Material for sequencing was PBMCs or T cells enriched from blood (not recorded which). The receptors derive from a woman between 50 and 59 years old with acute COVID-19.

As concerns this clone: The sample carries other DNA sequences with the same CDR3. The CDR3 reads CASSYGGGTEAFF. DNA of the CDR3: TGTGCCAGCAGTTACGGCGGCGGCACTGAAGCTTTCTTT. The V and J genes are TRBV6-5 and TRBJ1-1; D is unclear. Trimming removed 2 bases from V and 4 bases from J, with 8 bases in between. CDR1 is MNHEY, CDR2 SVGAGI, per germline. The CDR3 consists of 13 residues.

The chain carries TRBV30 and TRBJ1-2, with TRBD1 matching over 9 bases. Trimming at V came to 3 bases and at J to 8 bases, leaving 10 bases not matched to a gene. This CDR3 has 14 residues. Per germline, CDR1 GTSNPN and CDR2 SVGIG (reference sequence). CDR3 residues: CAWSPTGGARGYTF. DNA for the CDR3: TGTGCCTGGAGCCCGACAGGGGGGGCGCGGGGCTACACCTTC.

J is TRBJ1-1 and V is TRBV10-1, with 9 nucleotides matching TRBD1. J lost 1 base, V lost 5 bases, and 8 bases had no gene match. The germline gives CDR1 WNHNN, CDR2 SYGVQD (reference sequence). The CDR3 contains 16 residues. The DNA for the CDR3 is TGCGCCAGCAGTAACCCTGGACAGGGGTCGAACACTGAAGCTTTCTTT. This codes for CASSNPGQGSNTEAFF.

In this sample, this clone turned up once. The V call is TRBV6-5, the J call TRBJ1-2, with TRBD1 matching 7 bases. Looked up from germline, CDR1 is MNHEY and CDR2 is SVGAGI. V dropped 5 bases and J dropped 13; count of bases not matched to a gene: 7. CDR3 length equals 11 residues. The CDR3 DNA follows: TGTGCCAGCAGTCACGGACAGGCCCTCACCTTC. It yields the protein CASSHGQALTF.

The chain is built from TRBV29-1 and TRBJ1-2; 9 bases map to TRBD1. Trimming removed 7 bases from V and 7 bases from J; junction bases left unmatched: 4. Germline V lookup: CDR1 SQVTM, CDR2 ANQGSEA. CDR3 length: 11 residues. The CDR3 region is CSDSTGGGYTF. The CDR3 DNA reads TGCAGCGACTCGACAGGGGGTGGCTACACCTTC.

The gene calls are TRBV11-3 and TRBJ2-3; 7 nucleotides align to TRBD2. The CDR3 is 15 residues long. Germline V gene sequence: CDR1 SGHNT, CDR2 YENEEA. V lost 4 bases, J lost 2 bases, and 6 bases stayed unmatched. This CDR3 is CASSYLGGNTDTQYF. CDR3 sequence (DNA): TGTGCCAGCAGCTACTTGGGGGGGAACACAGATACGCAGTATTTT.

DNA of the CDR3: TGTGCCTGGAGTGCCAGCGACGGTGAAGCTTTCTTT. This sequence encodes CAWSASDGEAFF. This rearrangement joins TRBV30 to TRBJ1-1; D unresolved. CDR3 length: 12 residues. Per the germline V gene, CDR1 is GTSNPN and CDR2 is SVGIG (reference sequence). The V end was cut by 1 base, the J end by 7 bases, with 10 bases between.

This chain connects TRBV7-2 to TRBJ1-3, with D hard to call. Germline V CDR1 and CDR2: SGHTA, FQGNSA. The CDR3 covers 16 residues. Trimming cost V 5 bases and J 0 bases, with 14 bases left between them. CDR3 sequence reads: CASSGRLTSSGNTIYF. The CDR3 DNA is TGTGCCAGCAGCGGCCGACTTACGAGCTCTGGAAACACCATATATTTT.

The chain has TRBV18 and TRBJ1-1; 7 nucleotides line up with TRBD1. V trimming: 1 base; J trimming: 3 bases; junction bases outside the gene matches: 5. This CDR3 comprises 15 residues. From germline, CDR1 is KGHSH and CDR2 LQKENI. CDR3 in DNA: TGTGCCAGCTCACCACGAGTCGACAGGGACACTGAAGCTTTCTTT. Amino acids: CASSPRVDRDTEAFF.

The CDR3 region is CASRDADRVGGYTF. The CDR3 DNA sequence: TGTGCCAGCAGAGACGCGGACAGGGTCGGCGGCTACACCTTC. The chain joins TRBV6-5 to TRBJ1-2, with 8 nucleotides matching TRBD1. The trim removed 6 bases at V and 8 bases at J, leaving 11 bases unmatched. Germline V gene lookup returns CDR1 MNHEY and CDR2 SVGAGI. The CDR3 has 14 residues.

The genes are TRBV6-2 or TRBV6-3 and TRBJ2-7; 8 bases fit TRBD1. This CDR3 is 16 amino acids long. Germline loops: CDR1 MNHEY, CDR2 SVGEGT. Unmatched junction bases numbered 8, after V lost 2 bases and J lost 2 bases. The CDR3 coding sequence is TGTGCCAGCAGTTACCGATTGGACAGGGACACCTACGAGCAGTACTTC. Its protein is CASSYRLDRDTYEQYF.

The chain couples TRBV5-1 to TRBJ1-1, with a weak D call TRBD1 (6 bases). V was cut by 0 bases and J by 2 bases, with 11 bases left in between. This CDR3 is built from 15 residues. The V gene's germline CDR1 is SGHRS and CDR2 YFSETQ. CDR3 protein: CASSLVPGVNTEAFF. In DNA form, the CDR3 reads TGCGCCAGCAGCTTGGTTCCAGGGGTAAACACTGAAGCTTTCTTT. The variable domain in full, with the rest retrieved from reference TRBV5-1 and TRBJ1-1, is KAGVTQTPRYLIKTRGQQVTLSCSPISGHRSVSWYQQTPGQGLQFLFEYFSETQRNKGNFPGRFSGRQFSNSRSEMNVSTLELGDSALYLCASSLVPGVNTEAFFGQGTRLTVV.

The sample holds one count of this clone. V usage is TRBV3-1 (or the pseudogene TRBV3-2) and J usage is TRBJ1-1; D unclear. The CDR3 contains 14 residues. V dropped 0 bases and J dropped 2 bases, with 7 bases sitting between them. Germline V gene data show CDR1 as LGHDT and CDR2 as YNNKEL (reference sequence). CDR3 coding DNA: TGTGCCAGCAGCCAAGACGGGATTAACACTGAAGCTTTCTTT. It yields the protein CASSQDGINTEAFF.

This clone appeared many times. The chain couples TRBV11-2 to TRBJ2-7, with a possible D match to TRBD2 (6 bases). V was shortened by 5 bases and J by 5 bases, with 10 bases between the two germline ends. Looked up from germline, CDR1 is SGHAT and CDR2 is FQNNGV. This CDR3 is built from 12 residues. The CDR3 region is CASSPLANEQYF. In DNA form, the CDR3 reads TGTGCCAGCAGCCCACTAGCAAACGAGCAGTACTTC.

The rearrangement joins TRBV19 to TRBJ2-2; D is unclear. Between the trimmed V and J ends, which lost 8 bases and 6 bases, there was a span of 4 bases. The germline gives CDR1 LNHDA, CDR2 SQIVND (reference sequence). This CDR3 is 10 amino acids long. In DNA form, the CDR3 reads TGTGCCAGTTCCTCCGGGGAGCTGTTTTTT. Translated: CASSSGELFF.

The chain joins TRBV6-5 to TRBJ1-2, with no clear D. CDR1 and CDR2 from the germline V gene are MNHEY and SVGAGI. The ends were cut back, 11 bases at V and 8 bases at J, with 15 bases in the middle. This CDR3 region has 11 residues. The CDR3 DNA reads TGTGCCGTCCTAGTATCGACGGGCTACACCTTC. It encodes CAVLVSTGYTF.

V gene TRBV6-5 combines with J gene TRBJ2-3, with D possibly TRBD2 on 5 matching bases. Looked up from germline, CDR1 is MNHEY and CDR2 is SVGAGI. There are 12 residues in the CDR3. Trimming removed 6 bases from V and 5 bases from J, with 9 bases in between. The CDR3 spells CASSLLGDTQYF. In nucleotides, the CDR3 is TGTGCCAGCAGCTTACTAGGAGATACGCAGTATTTT.